The T cell receptor beta chain described here comes from a study of blood T cell repertoires in COVID-19 (dated by TCRdb to 2020 to 2021). As for the study more broadly: Samples covering the acute and convalescent phases of COVID-19 were provided by collaborators in the United States, Italy and Spain. The prospective study material was composed of cDNA or gDNA derived from T cells, B-cell-depleted T cells, or PBMCs. Where available, HLA class I and class II types were taken from metadata supplied by the sample provider and were not determined by assay-based typing. The samples were drawn from two sources: the first 160 participants of the ongoing ImmuneRACE study, and fewer than 1,500 subjects contributed by 6 global collaborators. Sample metadata almost always included a de-identified subject ID, COVID-19 status, age in years and sex. A freely available public database, intended as a resource for researchers studying the immune response to SARS-CoV-2, is where the repertoires were released. The dataset comprised deeply sampled blood TCRbeta repertoires from subjects exposed to, actively infected with, or recovered from COVID-19. Results the study describes overall, beyond this receptor: Clinical and demographic metadata were provided uncurated, with the amount varying by source and participant.

TCRbeta CDR3 regions were amplified from genomic DNA by means of the immunoSEQ Assay, a bias-controlled multiplex PCR. For the original study's pipeline: The number of nucleated cells in each sample was estimated from the amplification of reference gene primers within the assay. To quantify the absolute abundance of each unique TCRbeta CDR3 rearrangement, sequence reads were collapsed and filtered. Productive Simpson clonality was computed per sample as the square root of Simpson's diversity index over productive rearrangements. TCRdb obtained this table from immuneACCESS and retained in-frame rearrangements with V and J assigned. These tables miss some clones; where compared with another copy, unresolved V genes account for less than half of the shortfall, and the remainder is unexplained. That table gives V, J and clone size, and the DNA gave D and trimming. Present in this sample are approximately 35,000 clones, 90% to 95% of which were seen just once. The ten largest clones capture about 12% of the sample.

Remarks on this clone: It lacks a known antigen. Within one base of it there is no much larger clone, and no base qualities were kept.

The junction shows trimming of 2 bases on V and 3 bases on J, and the gene matches do not reach 6 bases of it. From the germline V gene, CDR1 is MNHGY and CDR2 is SVAAGI. The CDR3 runs 15 residues from the cysteine to the phenylalanine. Here the CDR3 DNA is all that survives: 45 bases in frame from base 1. Collaborating institutions collected whole blood in K2EDTA tubes following their own protocols. Collaborator samples were shipped for TCRbeta analysis as frozen whole blood, isolated PBMCs, or DNA extracted from either sample type. The chain was built from TRBV6-9 and TRBJ2-5, with 7 bases matching TRBD1. The receptor's source is a human donor in a cohort sampled during active COVID-19. What was sequenced was peripheral blood. Here is the DNA: TGTGCCAGCAGTTATCCCCGAGGGGGCGAAGAGACCCAGTACTTC. Its coded protein is CASSYPRGGEETQYF.